Below, 11 T cell receptor beta chains from the same sample are listed, as sequenced in a study of blood T cell repertoires in COVID-19. TCRdb's copy holds only in-frame clones and misses some; the assay was immunoSEQ multiplex PCR. The data hold 200,000 to 250,000 clones, with around 83% observed a single time. The sample consisted of peripheral blood. These receptors all come from a man aged 25-40 years who had recovered from COVID-19.

J is TRBJ2-3 and V is TRBV6-5; no definite D call. V gave up 7 bases and J gave up 1 base, with 15 bases separating them. Per germline, CDR1 MNHEY and CDR2 SVGAGI. The CDR3 totals 15 residues. CDR3 sequence (DNA): TGTGCCAGCACCCTAACTTCCCTCGGCACAGATACGCAGTATTTT. The encoded protein is CASTLTSLGTDTQYF.

This clone showed up just a few times. The identical CDR3 is also encoded by other nucleotide sequences in the sample. The chain carries TRBV3-1 (or the pseudogene TRBV3-2) and TRBJ2-6; no clear D gene. V dropped 0 bases and J dropped 0 bases, with 3 bases sitting between them. Germline V lookup: CDR1 LGHDT, CDR2 YNNKEL (reference sequence). The CDR3 runs 15 residues. This CDR3 reads CASSQDISGANVLTF. The CDR3 DNA is TGTGCCAGCAGCCAAGACATCTCTGGGGCCAACGTCCTGACTTTC.

CDR3 region: CASSSTPGHYYGYTF. The CDR3 DNA follows: TGCGCCAGCAGCTCGACGCCGGGACACTACTATGGCTACACCTTC. The V gene is TRBV5-1, the J gene TRBJ1-2; a weak D match, TRBD1 (6 bases). The CDR3 consists of 15 residues. CDR1 and CDR2 (germline): SGHRS, YFSETQ. Deletions cut 3 bases from V and 3 bases from J, with 15 bases between.

The V call is TRBV5-6, the J call TRBJ2-7, with D hard to call. V lost 1 base to trimming and J lost 3 bases, with 14 bases between them. The CDR3 is 15 residues long. The V gene's germline CDR1 is SGHDT and CDR2 YYEEEE. The CDR3 loop reads CASSLFATGNYEQYF. The CDR3 DNA reads as TGTGCCAGCAGCTTGTTCGCGACTGGTAACTACGAGCAGTACTTC.

This clone appeared a single time. The chain couples TRBV28 to TRBJ1-2; D remains unclear. This CDR3 contains 14 residues. V lost 2 bases and J 4 bases, leaving 11 bases between the germline ends. Germline CDR1 reads MDHEN; CDR2 reads SYDVKM. In nucleotides, the CDR3 is TGTGCCAGCAGTTTAGCGGGGAAAATCTATGGCTACACCTTC. Translated: CASSLAGKIYGYTF.

This clone was found a few times. The genes are TRBV19 and TRBJ1-1; D uncertain. This CDR3 contains 13 residues. Germline V gives CDR1 LNHDA, CDR2 SQIVND (reference sequence). Trimming removed 7 bases at V and 1 base at J, with 10 bases between. Here the CDR3 DNA reads TGTGCCAGTATCCGAGAAGCGAACACTGAAGCTTTCTTT. It codes for CASIREANTEAFF.

The chain combines TRBV7-9 with TRBJ2-7, with TRBD2 matching 8 bases. With 5 bases clipped from V and 2 bases from J, the junction kept 5 bases outside the gene matches. CDR1 and CDR2 (germline): SEHNR, FQNEAQ (reference sequence). The CDR3 runs to 14 residues. The CDR3 sequence: CASSPPGGTYEQYV. The CDR3 DNA follows: TGTGCCAGCAGCCCCCCGGGGGGGACCTACGAGCAGTACGTC.

The chain combines TRBV3-1 (or the pseudogene TRBV3-2) with TRBJ2-1, with 7 bases identical to TRBD2. The V gene end was trimmed by 4 bases and the J gene end by 1 base; junction bases not matched to a gene: 4. The length of the CDR3 is 15 residues. Germline CDR1 is LGHDT and CDR2 is YNNKEL (reference sequence). For the CDR3, the DNA is TGTGCCAGCAGCCTGACCGGGGGGTCCTACAATGAGCAGTTCTTC. Its protein product is CASSLTGGSYNEQFF.

This chain uses TRBV5-1 with TRBJ2-5; TRBD2 agrees at 7 bases. CDR1 is SGHRS and CDR2 is YFSETQ in the germline V gene. The CDR3 is 15 residues long. V was pared by 5 bases and J by 2 bases, with 9 bases of the junction left unmatched. The CDR3 nucleotides read TGCGCCAGCAGACCGCTCCGCGGGAGTCAAGAGACCCAGTACTTC. Protein: CASRPLRGSQETQYF.

The V gene is TRBV18, the J gene TRBJ1-6; D remains ambiguous. Trimming left V 3 bases short and J 10 bases short, with 13 bases between. The V gene's germline CDR1 is KGHSH and CDR2 LQKENI. This CDR3 is built from 14 residues. The CDR3 sequence: CASSPGGLRSPLHF. CDR3 in DNA: TGTGCCAGCTCACCTGGCGGTCTTCGGTCACCCCTCCACTTT.

This chain joins TRBV7-8 and TRBJ1-1; 10 bases match TRBD1. This CDR3 has 16 residues. V dropped 5 bases and J dropped 6; count of bases not matched to a gene: 12. The germline V gene has CDR1 SGHVS and CDR2 FQNEAQ. The CDR3 coding sequence is TGTGCCAGCAGCCCGAGACAGGGGGCAATGGGGGCTGAAGCTTTCTTT. Its protein product is CASSPRQGAMGAEAFF.